A selection of T cell receptor beta chains follows, all from one sample in a study of identical twins. TCRdb reanalysed the 5' RACE reads using MiXCR and keeps one entry per CDR3 protein. The top ten hold under 4.5% of the sample, which has around 250,000 distinct CDR3 sequences, about 12% seen once. The sample was also reused in another study, on yellow fever vaccine responses in identical twins.

Input material: memory (CD45RO+) T cells sorted from blood. The receptors derive from a woman under 30 in good health. Each CDR3 is given without its conserved first and last residue. D genes are given only for firm matches.

TRBV7-2,TRBD2,ASSRLADADTQY
TRBV27,NA,ASSPASGVTGELF
TRBV5-1,NA,ASSLVGGLYNEQF
TRBV7-9,NA,ASSHMGSSRTTDTQY
TRBV11-1,NA,ASSKMGSNGLLYNEQF
TRBV30,TRBD1,AWSADRGEF
TRBV20-1,NA,SARDQRMGPEAF
TRBV20-1,TRBD1,SARSGTVIDDTQY
TRBV7-2,NA,ASSPPPRLVVQDTQY
TRBV14,TRBD1,ASSQEGTAALYEQY
TRBV6-5,NA,ASSYGPAMNEQF
TRBV6-1,NA,ASRQGNRGYGTDTQY
TRBV27,NA,ASSLSFRRETQY
TRBV7-9,NA,ASSLGTGRIYEQF
TRBV11-3,TRBD2,ASSSLLAGGPRSETQY
TRBV2,NA,ASSEYEAQETQY
TRBV5-1,NA,ASSYRDTEAF
TRBV18,NA,ASSPRASSYNEQF
TRBV11-2,TRBD2,ASSFGLAGRETQY
TRBV5-1,TRBD1,ASSLALEGGANIQY
TRBV6-1,TRBD2,ASSEVWAGGKDTQY
TRBV28,NA,ASSLSPGREQY
TRBV5-1,NA,ASSPGGLAETQY
TRBV9,NA,ASSVSLNEQF
TRBV3-1,NA,ASSQDVQISEQY
TRBV30,TRBD1,AWKGDRNTGELF
TRBV12-3/TRBV12-4,TRBD2,ASSPGTSGGDNEQF
TRBV7-6,NA,ASSLGGQGLDTQY
TRBV29-1,NA,SVEDKERGYF
TRBV3-1,NA,ASSQDRVIYKQY
TRBV27,NA,ASRETPSTDTQY